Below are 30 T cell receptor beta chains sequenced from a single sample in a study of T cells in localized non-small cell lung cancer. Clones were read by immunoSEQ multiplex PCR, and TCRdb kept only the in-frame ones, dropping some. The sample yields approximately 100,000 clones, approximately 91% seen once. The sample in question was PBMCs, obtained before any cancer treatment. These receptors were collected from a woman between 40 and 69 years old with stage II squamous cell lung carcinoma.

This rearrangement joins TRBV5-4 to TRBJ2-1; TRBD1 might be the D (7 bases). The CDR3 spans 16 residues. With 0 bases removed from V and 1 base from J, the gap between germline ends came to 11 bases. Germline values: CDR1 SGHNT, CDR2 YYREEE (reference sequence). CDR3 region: CASSLGAGGSYNEQFF. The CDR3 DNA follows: TGTGCCAGCAGCTTGGGGGCAGGGGGGTCCTACAATGAGCAGTTCTTC. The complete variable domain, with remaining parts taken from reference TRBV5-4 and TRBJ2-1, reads ETGVTQSPTHLIKTRGQQVTLRCSSQSGHNTVSWYQQALGQGPQFIFQYYREEENGRGNFPPRFSGLQFPNYSSELNVNALELDDSALYLCASSLGAGGSYNEQFFGPGTRLTVL.

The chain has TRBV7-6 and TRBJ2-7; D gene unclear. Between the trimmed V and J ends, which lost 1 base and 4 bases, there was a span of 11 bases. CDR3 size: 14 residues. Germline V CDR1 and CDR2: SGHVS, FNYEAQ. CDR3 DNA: TGTGCCAGCAGCTTAGGACACGATGGGTACGAGCAGTACTTC. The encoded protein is CASSLGHDGYEQYF.

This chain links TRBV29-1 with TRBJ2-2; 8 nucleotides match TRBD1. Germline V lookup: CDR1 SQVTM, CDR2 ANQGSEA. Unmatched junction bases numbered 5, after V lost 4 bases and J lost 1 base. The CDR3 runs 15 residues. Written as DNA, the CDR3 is TGCAGCGTTGGCGGACAGGGTTGGAACACCGGGGAGCTGTTTTTT. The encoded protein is CSVGGQGWNTGELFF.

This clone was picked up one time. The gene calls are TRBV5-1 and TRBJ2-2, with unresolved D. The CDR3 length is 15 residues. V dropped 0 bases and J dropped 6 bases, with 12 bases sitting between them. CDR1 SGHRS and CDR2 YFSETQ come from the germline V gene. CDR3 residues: CASSLVGSDAGELFF. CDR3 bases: TGCGCCAGCAGCTTGGTCGGAAGCGACGCCGGGGAGCTGTTTTTT.

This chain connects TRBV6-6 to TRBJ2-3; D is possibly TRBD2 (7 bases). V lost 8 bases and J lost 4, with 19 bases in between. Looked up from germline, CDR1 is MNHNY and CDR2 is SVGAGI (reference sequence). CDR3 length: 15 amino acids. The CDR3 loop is CASARGGGNADTQYF. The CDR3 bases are TGTGCCAGCGCGAGGGGGGGAGGGAACGCAGATACGCAGTATTTT.

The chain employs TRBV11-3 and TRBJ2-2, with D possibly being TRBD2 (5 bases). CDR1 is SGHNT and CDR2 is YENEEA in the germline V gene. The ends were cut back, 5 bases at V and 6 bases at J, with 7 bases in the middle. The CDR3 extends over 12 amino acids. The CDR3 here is CASSRGSGELFF. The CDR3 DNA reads TGTGCCAGCAGCCGGGGTTCCGGGGAGCTGTTTTTT.

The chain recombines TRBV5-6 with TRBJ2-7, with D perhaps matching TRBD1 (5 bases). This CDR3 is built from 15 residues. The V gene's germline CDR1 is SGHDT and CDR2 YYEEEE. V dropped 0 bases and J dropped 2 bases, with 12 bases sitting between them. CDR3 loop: CASSLGSGRAYEQYF. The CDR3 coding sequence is TGTGCCAGCAGCTTGGGGTCAGGCAGGGCCTACGAGCAGTACTTC.

CDR3 loop: CATGWGWSTEAFF. CDR3 DNA: TGTGCCACCGGCTGGGGATGGAGCACTGAAGCTTTCTTT. J is TRBJ1-1 and V is TRBV15; D gene uncertain. V was clipped by 8 bases and J by 4 bases, with 14 bases between them. The CDR3 has 13 amino acids. Germline CDR1 and CDR2: LNHNV and YYDKDF (reference sequence).

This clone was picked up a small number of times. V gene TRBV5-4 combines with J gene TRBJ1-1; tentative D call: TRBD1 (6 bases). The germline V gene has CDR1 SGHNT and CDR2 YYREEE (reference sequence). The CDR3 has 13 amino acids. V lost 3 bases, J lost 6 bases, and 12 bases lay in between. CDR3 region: CASSWGPGPEAFF. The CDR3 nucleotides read TGTGCCAGCAGCTGGGGGCCGGGCCCTGAAGCTTTCTTT.

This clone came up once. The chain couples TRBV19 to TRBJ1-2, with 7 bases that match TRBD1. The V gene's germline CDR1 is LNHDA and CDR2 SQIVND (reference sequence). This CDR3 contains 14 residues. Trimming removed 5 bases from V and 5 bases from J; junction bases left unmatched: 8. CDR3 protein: CASSWDRAAYGYTF. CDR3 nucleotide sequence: TGTGCCAGTAGTTGGGACAGAGCAGCATATGGCTACACCTTC.

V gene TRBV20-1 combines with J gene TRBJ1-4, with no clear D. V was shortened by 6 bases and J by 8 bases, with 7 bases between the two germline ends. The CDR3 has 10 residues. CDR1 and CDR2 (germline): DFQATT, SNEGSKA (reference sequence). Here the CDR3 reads CSARQEKLFF. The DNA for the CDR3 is TGCAGTGCCCGGCAGGAAAAACTGTTTTTT.

CDR3 region: CASSLREGNTEAFF. In DNA, the CDR3 is TGCGCCAGCAGCCTGAGGGAGGGAAACACTGAAGCTTTCTTT. The rearrangement joins TRBV4-1 to TRBJ1-1; D is unclear. This CDR3 spans 14 amino acids. V shed 4 bases and J shed 2 bases, with 11 bases lying between them. In germline, CDR1 is MGHRA, CDR2 YSYEKL.

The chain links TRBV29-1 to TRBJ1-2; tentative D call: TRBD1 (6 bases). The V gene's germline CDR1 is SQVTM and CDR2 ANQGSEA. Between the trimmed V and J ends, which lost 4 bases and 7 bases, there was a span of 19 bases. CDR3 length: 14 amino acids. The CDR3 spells CSVGPDRLNRGYTF. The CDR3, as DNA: TGCAGCGTTGGGCCGGACAGACTCAATCGTGGCTACACCTTC.

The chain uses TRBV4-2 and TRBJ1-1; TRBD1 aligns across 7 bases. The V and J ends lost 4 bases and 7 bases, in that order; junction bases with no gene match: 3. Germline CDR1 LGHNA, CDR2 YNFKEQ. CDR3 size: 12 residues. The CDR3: CASSPQGGEAFF. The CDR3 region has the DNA TGTGCCAGCAGCCCCCAGGGGGGTGAAGCTTTCTTT.

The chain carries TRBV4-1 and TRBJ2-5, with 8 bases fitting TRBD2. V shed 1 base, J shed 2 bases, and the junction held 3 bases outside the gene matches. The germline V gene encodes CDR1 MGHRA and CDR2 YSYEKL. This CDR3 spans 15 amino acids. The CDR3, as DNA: TGCGCCAGCAGCCAAGGGACGGGGGGGCAAGAGACCCAGTACTTC. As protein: CASSQGTGGQETQYF.

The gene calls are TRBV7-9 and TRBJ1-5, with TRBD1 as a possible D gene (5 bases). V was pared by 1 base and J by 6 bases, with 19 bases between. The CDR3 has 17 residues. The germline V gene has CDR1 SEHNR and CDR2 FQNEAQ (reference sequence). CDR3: CASSLDLGASRSQPQHF. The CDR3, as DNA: TGTGCCAGCAGCTTAGATCTAGGGGCCTCGAGGAGTCAGCCCCAGCATTTT. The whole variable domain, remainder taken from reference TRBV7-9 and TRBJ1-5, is DTGVSQNPRHKITKRGQNVTFRCDPISEHNRLYWYRQTLGQGPEFLTYFQNEAQLEKSRLLSDRFSAERPKGSFSTLEIQRTEQGDSAMYLCASSLDLGASRSQPQHFGDGTRLSIL.

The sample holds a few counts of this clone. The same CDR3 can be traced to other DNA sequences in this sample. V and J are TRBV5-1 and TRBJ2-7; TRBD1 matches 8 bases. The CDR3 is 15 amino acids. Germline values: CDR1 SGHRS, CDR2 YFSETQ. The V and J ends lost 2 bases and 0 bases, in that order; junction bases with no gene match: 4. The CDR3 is CASSLSGTGSYEQYF. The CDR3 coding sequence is TGCGCCAGCAGCTTAAGTGGGACAGGCTCCTACGAGCAGTACTTC.

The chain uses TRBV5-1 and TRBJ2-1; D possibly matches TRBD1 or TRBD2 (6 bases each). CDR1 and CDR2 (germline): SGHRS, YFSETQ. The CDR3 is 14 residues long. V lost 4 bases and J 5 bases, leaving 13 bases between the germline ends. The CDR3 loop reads CASSRPGADNEQFF. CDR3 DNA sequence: TGCGCCAGCAGCAGACCGGGGGCCGACAATGAGCAGTTCTTC.

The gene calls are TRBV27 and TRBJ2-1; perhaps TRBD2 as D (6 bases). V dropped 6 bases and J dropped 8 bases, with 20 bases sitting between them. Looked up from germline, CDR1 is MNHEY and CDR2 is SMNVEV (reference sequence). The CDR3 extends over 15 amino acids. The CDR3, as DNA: TGTGCCAGCAGCCCTAACCCTAGCGCGCGTGATGAGCAGTTCTTC. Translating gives CASSPNPSARDEQFF.

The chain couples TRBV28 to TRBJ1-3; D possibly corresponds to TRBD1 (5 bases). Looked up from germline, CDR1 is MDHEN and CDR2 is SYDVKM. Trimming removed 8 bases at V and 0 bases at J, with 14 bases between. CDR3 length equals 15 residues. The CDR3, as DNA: TGTGCCAGCGCCCCTTGGGGGGTCTCTGGAAACACCATATATTTT. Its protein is CASAPWGVSGNTIYF.

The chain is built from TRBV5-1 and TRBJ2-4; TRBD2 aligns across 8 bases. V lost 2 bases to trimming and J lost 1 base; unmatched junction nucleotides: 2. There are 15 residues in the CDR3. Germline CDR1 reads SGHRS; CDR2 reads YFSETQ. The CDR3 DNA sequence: TGCGCCAGCAGCTTCGGCGGGGGGGCCAAAAACATTCAGTACTTC. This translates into CASSFGGGAKNIQYF.

CDR3 loop: CASSESWVGYYEQYF. In DNA form, the CDR3 reads TGTGCCAGCAGTGAATCCTGGGTAGGGTACTACGAGCAGTACTTC. The V gene is TRBV6-1, the J gene TRBJ2-7; D gene ambiguous. Trimming left V 2 bases short and J 3 bases short, with 14 bases between. The germline CDR1 and CDR2 sequences are MNHNS and SASEGT. The CDR3 spans 15 residues.

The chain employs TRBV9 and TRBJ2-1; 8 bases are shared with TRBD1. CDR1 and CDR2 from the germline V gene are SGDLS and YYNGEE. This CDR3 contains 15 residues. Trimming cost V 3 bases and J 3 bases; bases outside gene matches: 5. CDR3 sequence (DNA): TGTGCCAGCAGCGCGACAGGGGTTCTCTACAATGAGCAGTTCTTC. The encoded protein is CASSATGVLYNEQFF. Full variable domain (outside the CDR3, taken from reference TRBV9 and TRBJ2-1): DSGVTQTPKHLITATGQRVTLRCSPRSGDLSVYWYQQSLDQGLQFLIQYYNGEERAKGNILERFSAQQFPDLHSELNLSSLELGDSALYFCASSATGVLYNEQFFGPGTRLTVL.

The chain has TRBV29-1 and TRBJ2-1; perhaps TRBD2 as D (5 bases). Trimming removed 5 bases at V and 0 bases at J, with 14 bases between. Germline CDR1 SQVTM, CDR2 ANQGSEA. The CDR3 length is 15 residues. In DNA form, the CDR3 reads TGCAGCGTTTCGCGGACGGGGAGCTCCTACAATGAGCAGTTCTTC. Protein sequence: CSVSRTGSSYNEQFF.

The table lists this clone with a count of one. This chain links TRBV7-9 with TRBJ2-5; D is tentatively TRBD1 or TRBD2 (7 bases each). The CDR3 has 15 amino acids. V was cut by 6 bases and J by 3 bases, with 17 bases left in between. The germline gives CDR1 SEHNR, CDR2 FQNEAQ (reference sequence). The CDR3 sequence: CASSSQGGYEETQYF. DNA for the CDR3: TGTGCCAGCAGTTCCCAGGGGGGGTATGAAGAGACCCAGTACTTC. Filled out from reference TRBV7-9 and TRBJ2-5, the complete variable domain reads DTGVSQNPRHKITKRGQNVTFRCDPISEHNRLYWYRQTLGQGPEFLTYFQNEAQLEKSRLLSDRFSAERPKGSFSTLEIQRTEQGDSAMYLCASSSQGGYEETQYFGPGTRLLVL.

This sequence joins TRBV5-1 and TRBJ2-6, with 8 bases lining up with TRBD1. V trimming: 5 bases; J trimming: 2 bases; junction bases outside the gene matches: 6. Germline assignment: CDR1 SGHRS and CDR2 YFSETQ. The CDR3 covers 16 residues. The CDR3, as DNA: TGCGCCAGCAGGCCACAGGGGGTGGCTGGGGCCAACGTCCTGACTTTC. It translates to CASRPQGVAGANVLTF.

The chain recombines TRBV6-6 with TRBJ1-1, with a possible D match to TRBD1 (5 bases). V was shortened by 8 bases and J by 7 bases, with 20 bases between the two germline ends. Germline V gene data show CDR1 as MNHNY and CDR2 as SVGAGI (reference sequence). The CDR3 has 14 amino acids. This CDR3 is CASEGTSQHGEAFF. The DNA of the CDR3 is TGTGCCAGCGAGGGGACGAGCCAGCACGGTGAAGCTTTCTTT.

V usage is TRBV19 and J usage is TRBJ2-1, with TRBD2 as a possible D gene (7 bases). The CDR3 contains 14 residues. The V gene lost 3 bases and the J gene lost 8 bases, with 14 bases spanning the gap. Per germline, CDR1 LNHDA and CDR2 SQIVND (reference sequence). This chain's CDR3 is CASSIDRGGHEQFF. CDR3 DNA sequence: TGTGCCAGTAGTATCGATAGGGGGGGGCATGAGCAGTTCTTC. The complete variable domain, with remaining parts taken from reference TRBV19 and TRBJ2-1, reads DGGITQSPKYLFRKEGQNVTLSCEQNLNHDAMYWYRQDPGQGLRLIYYSQIVNDFQKGDIAEGYSVSREKKESFPLTVTSAQKNPTAFYLCASSIDRGGHEQFFGPGTRLTVL.

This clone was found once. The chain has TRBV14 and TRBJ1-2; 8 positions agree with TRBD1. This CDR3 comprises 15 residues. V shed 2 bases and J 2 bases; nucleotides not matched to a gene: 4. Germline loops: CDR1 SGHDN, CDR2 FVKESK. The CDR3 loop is CASSQPGQDNYGYTF. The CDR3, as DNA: TGTGCCAGCAGCCAACCGGGACAGGACAACTATGGCTACACCTTC.

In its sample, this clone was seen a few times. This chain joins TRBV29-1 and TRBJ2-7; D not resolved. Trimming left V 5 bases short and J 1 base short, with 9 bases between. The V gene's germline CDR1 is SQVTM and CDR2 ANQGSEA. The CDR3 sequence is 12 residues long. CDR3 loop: CSVTSSSYEQYF. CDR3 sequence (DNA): TGCAGCGTTACGTCTAGTTCCTACGAGCAGTACTTC.